One and the same sample provided the 8 T cell receptor beta chains below, sequenced in a study of monozygotic twins with inflammatory bowel disease. TCRdb re-called the 5' RACE reads; every CDR3 protein appears as one record, without DNA. In total, the table holds about 420,000 distinct CDR3 sequences. The specimen was blood. These receptors came from a human donor with ulcerative colitis or Crohn's disease, or a healthy co-twin of an affected twin (not recorded which).

This rearrangement joins TRBV5-6 to TRBJ2-7; the TCRdb D gene call, TRBD2, has no DNA to confirm it. This CDR3 contains 16 residues. Looked up from germline, CDR1 is SGHDT and CDR2 is YYEEEE. The CDR3 is CASRNPGDYPTCKQYF.

The CDR3 spells CASRRLVSETQYF. The chain is built from TRBV6-5 and TRBJ2-5; the TRBD2 assignment by TCRdb is unverifiable without DNA. Germline lookup yields CDR1 MNHEY and CDR2 SVGAGI. The CDR3 covers 13 residues.

V and J are TRBV5-4 and TRBJ2-7; the D gene TCRdb calls, TRBD1, cannot be checked with no DNA. Germline assignment: CDR1 SGHNT and CDR2 YYREEE (reference sequence). The CDR3 loop spans 15 amino acids. The CDR3 spells CASSFMGQGAAEQYF.

CDR3 sequence reads: CASSFSGNEKLFF. The V and J genes are TRBV12-3 or TRBV12-4 and TRBJ1-4. The CDR3 has 13 amino acids.

The chain joins TRBV24-1 to TRBJ2-1; TCRdb returns TRBD1, unconfirmable since there is no DNA. Looked up from germline, CDR1 is KGHDR and CDR2 is SFDVKD. The CDR3 length is 16 residues. The CDR3 protein is CATSDPNQDRSNEQFF.

This chain connects TRBV27 to TRBJ1-2; TCRdb's D call, TRBD1, is unchecked because there is no DNA. The CDR3 is made up of 14 amino acids. Germline V lookup: CDR1 MNHEY, CDR2 SMNVEV (reference sequence). The CDR3 here is CASSPRSGSYGYTF.

The V and J genes are TRBV18 and TRBJ1-2. This CDR3 region has 12 residues. In germline, CDR1 is KGHSH, CDR2 LQKENI. The CDR3 here is CASSPVVYGYTF.

The rearrangement uses TRBV3-1 and TRBJ1-5; the TRBD1 assignment by TCRdb is unverifiable without DNA. The CDR3 has 17 residues. In germline, CDR1 is LGHDT, CDR2 YNNKEL (reference sequence). CDR3 sequence: CASPTGTGAYSNQPQHF.